This T cell receptor beta chain was found in a study of graft-versus-host responses after intestinal transplantation (dated by TCRdb to the early 2020s). For the study in its entirety: Recipients received multivisceral, liver-intestinal, or isolated intestinal transplants. Every recipient was given anti-thymocyte globulin induction, followed by approximately three years of maintenance tacrolimus and steroids. After intestinal transplantation, graft-versus-host and host-versus-graft alloreactive T cell clones in the graft, circulation and bone marrow were tracked using bulk TCR-beta CDR3 sequencing. To identify alloreactive clones, pre-transplant mixed lymphocyte reaction products were sequenced and compared with unstimulated pre-transplant donor and recipient T cells. The cohort enrolled approximately 24 intestinal transplant recipients, one of whom was a retransplant, and 3 patients without pretransplant specimens were excluded. A peak of at least 4% donor T cells among recipient peripheral blood mononuclear cells was the definition used for donor T cell macrochimerism. Rather than going through the commercial service, samples from a few later patients were sequenced in-house on an Illumina MiSeq and processed with MiXCR. Broad study findings and their caveats: The conclusions were limited by the relatively low number and heterogeneity of the intestinal transplant patients. Patients with donor T cell macrochimerism had high GvH to HvG T cell clonal ratios in their allografts. Early after transplant, peak levels of circulating GvH clones were associated with declines in HvG clones. GvH clones were found in recipient bone marrow, and some of the GvH clones appeared earlier in ileal mucosa or blood, which is consistent with an intestinal mucosal origin.

Library prep was done by the immunoSEQ multiplex PCR assay. For most patients, genomic DNA was isolated with the Qiagen DNeasy Blood and Tissue Kit and sent frozen to Adaptive Biotechnologies for TCR sequencing. Adaptive Biotechnologies carried out high-throughput TCR-beta CDR3 sequencing of genomic DNA for most patients. The study's processing was this. TCR sequencing data for roughly 17 patients were retrieved from Adaptive's ImmunoSEQ software; three other patients were processed with MiXCR and VDJtools. To correct CD4 versus CD8 sorting errors, any sequence found in both subsets at a frequency ratio below 5:1 was removed. CDR3 nucleotide sequences shared between donor and recipient were removed because their origin could not be assigned. To count as alloreactive, a clone needed at least 2-fold expansion over unstimulated cells and a minimum CFSE-low frequency of 0.002% (template counts) or 0.001% (read counts). Mappable clones were those detected in sequenced pre-transplant spleen, lymph node, or MLR CFSE-low populations of the donor or recipient. The cumulative frequency of alloreactive clones was calculated as a percentage of all sequences, weighted by copy number. Imported from immuneACCESS, the table was reduced by TCRdb to in-frame sequences with V and J called. These copies leave out some clones; in studies compared against another copy, an unresolved V gene accounts for under half, and the cause of the remainder is not known. Clone size and V and J calls were adopted from that table, with D and trimming inferred from the DNA. In this sample the table shows roughly 36,000 clones, nearly 95% of which occur a single time. 0.22% of the sample rests with the top ten.

Concerning this clone: The target of this receptor is not known. Per-nucleotide qualities are absent, and no much larger clonotype sits a single base away.

Read against the paper, the sample's time point label means: cells obtained before transplantation from donor or recipient. CD3+CD4+ and CD3+CD8+ populations were FACS-sorted from unstimulated pre-transplant donor and recipient cells taken from spleen or lymph nodes. Counted from cysteine to phenylalanine, this CDR3 has 17 amino acids. Only the CDR3 DNA stays, 51 bases, in frame from base 1. CDR1 LGHNA and CDR2 YSLEER are derived from the germline V gene. V ends up 4 bases short and J 4 bases short, with an unmatched junction base count of 15. Rearrangement joined TRBV4-3 to TRBJ2-7; TRBD1 aligns with 8 central bases. Sequenced material: unstimulated CD8+ T cells sorted from spleen or lymph node cells, taken before transplant. The sequence was obtained from a human donor who was the organ donor for an intestinal transplant. The CDR3 protein: CASSPGGRDRYRYEQYF. The sequenced DNA: TGCGCCAGCAGCCCAGGGGGCAGGGACAGGTATAGGTACGAGCAGTACTTC.